The clone carrying this T cell receptor (beta chain) appeared a few times. Its target is unknown. The sample is drawn from a study of beta chain features in type 1 diabetes. On the study more broadly: Across the samples, roughly 98,000,000 sorted cells were examined in total. Whole-study findings and limits: Type 1 diabetes patients had moderately but significantly shorter TCRB CDR3s in all four CD4+ subsets.

Expressed TCRB transcripts got sequenced, as all isolated RNA was reverse transcribed. Repertoires were generated with immunoSEQ multiplex PCR, while TCRdb's copy carries only in-frame clones and drops some. Of hundreds of thousands of clones in the sample, roughly a tenth were seen once. Germline loops: CDR1 LNHDA, CDR2 SQIVND (reference sequence). This CDR3 is 14 amino acids long. Trimming removed 0 bases at V and 8 bases at J, with 13 bases between. The receptor comes from a man aged 25 to 40 with type 1 diabetes. V gene TRBV19 combines with J gene TRBJ1-2; no clear D. The sample taken for sequencing was naive CD4+ T cells from blood. CDR3 in DNA: TGTGCCAGTAGTATAGATCGGACCTCGGGAGGCTACACCTTC. Amino acids: CASSIDRTSGGYTF.